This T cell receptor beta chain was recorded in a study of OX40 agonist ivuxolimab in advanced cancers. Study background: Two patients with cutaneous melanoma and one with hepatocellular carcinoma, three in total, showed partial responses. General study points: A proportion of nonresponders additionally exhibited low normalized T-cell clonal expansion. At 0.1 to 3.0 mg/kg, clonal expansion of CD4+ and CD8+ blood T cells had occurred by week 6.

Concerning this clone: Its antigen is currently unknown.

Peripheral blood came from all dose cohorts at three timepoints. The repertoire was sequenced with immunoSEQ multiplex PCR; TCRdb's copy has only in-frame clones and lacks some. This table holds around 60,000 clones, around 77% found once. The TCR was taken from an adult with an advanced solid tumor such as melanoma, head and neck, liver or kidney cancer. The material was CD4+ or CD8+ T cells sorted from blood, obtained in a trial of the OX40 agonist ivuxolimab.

The CDR3 bases are TGTGCCAGCTCACACACGGGACAAACGAACACCGGGGAGCTGTTTTTT. Its protein is CASSHTGQTNTGELFF. This rearrangement joins TRBV18 to TRBJ2-2; D might be TRBD1 (6 bases). The germline V gene has CDR1 KGHSH and CDR2 LQKENI. The CDR3 extends over 16 amino acids. The V and J ends lost 4 bases and 0 bases respectively, with 12 bases between them.